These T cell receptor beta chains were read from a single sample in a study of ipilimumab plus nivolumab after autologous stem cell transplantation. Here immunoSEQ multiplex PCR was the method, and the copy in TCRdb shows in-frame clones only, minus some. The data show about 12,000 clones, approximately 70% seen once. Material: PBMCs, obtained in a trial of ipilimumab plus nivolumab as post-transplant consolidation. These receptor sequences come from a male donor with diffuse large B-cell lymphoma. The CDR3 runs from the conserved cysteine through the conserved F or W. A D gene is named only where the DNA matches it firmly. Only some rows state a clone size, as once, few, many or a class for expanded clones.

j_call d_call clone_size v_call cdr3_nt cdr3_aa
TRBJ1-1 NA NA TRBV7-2 TGTGCCAGCAGCTTAGACTCGGGGACTGAAGCTTTCTTT CASSLDSGTEAFF
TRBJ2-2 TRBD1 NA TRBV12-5 TGTGCTAGTGGTTCCTCCGGGACAGGGATTACCGGGGAGCTGTTTTTT CASGSSGTGITGELFF
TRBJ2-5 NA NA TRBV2 TGTGCCAGCAGTGTTACCAGGGAGACCCAGTACTTC CASSVTRETQYF
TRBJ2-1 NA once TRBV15 TGTGCCACCAGCAGTCTCCAGGAAATTTTCTCCTACAATGAGCAGTTCTTC CATSSLQEIFSYNEQFF
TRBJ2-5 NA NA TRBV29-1 TGCAGCGCCGACTCTCAACAGGGGACCCAGTACTTC CSADSQQGTQYF
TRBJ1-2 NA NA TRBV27 TGTGCCAGCAGTTTAGTAGGAGGATATGGCTACACCTTC CASSLVGGYGYTF
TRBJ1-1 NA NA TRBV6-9 TGTGCCAGCAGTTCACACCTGAACACTGAAGCTTTCTTT CASSSHLNTEAFF
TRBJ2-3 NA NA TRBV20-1 TGCAGTGCTACTACAGATACGCAGTATTTT CSATTDTQYF
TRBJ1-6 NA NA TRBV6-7 TGCCCCGTGGCAGGGGCCCCTTTAGGTTCACCCCTCCACTTT CPVAGAPLGSPLHF
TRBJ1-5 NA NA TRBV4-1 TGCGCCAGCAGCCAAGCCGAATTTCAGCCTCAGCATTTT CASSQAEFQPQHF
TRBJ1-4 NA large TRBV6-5 TGTGCCAGCAGTAATGGGGCAGCTAATGAAAAACTGTTTTTT CASSNGAANEKLFF
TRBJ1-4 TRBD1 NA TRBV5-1 TGCGCCAGCAGCGGAGGGACAGGAGCAAAATATGAAAAACTGTTTTTT CASSGGTGAKYEKLFF
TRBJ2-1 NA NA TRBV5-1 TGCGCCAGCAGCTTGGGACAGGCCCGCTCCTACAATGAGCAGTTCTTC CASSLGQARSYNEQFF
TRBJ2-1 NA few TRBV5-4 TGTGCCAGCAGCGGCCGGGACATGAATGAGCAGTTCTTC CASSGRDMNEQFF
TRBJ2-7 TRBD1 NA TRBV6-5 TGTGCCAGCAGCCCGGGACAGGGGATTTCCTACGAGCAGTACTTC CASSPGQGISYEQYF
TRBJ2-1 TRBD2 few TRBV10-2 TGCGCCAGCAGTAAGGGGTCAGCGGGGGGGCCCGCTGAGCAGTTCTTC CASSKGSAGGPAEQFF
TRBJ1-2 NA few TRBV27 TGTGCCAGCAGTCCGTTACTGGGGAACTATGGCTACACCTTC CASSPLLGNYGYTF
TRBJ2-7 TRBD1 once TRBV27 TGTGCCAGCAGTCTAAAGGGACAGGGGGCAACCTACGAGCAGTACTTC CASSLKGQGATYEQYF
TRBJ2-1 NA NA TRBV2 TGTGCCAGCAGATTGGGCCGGGAGTTCTACAATGAGCAGTTCTTC CASRLGREFYNEQFF
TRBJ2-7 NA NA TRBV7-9 TGTGCCAGCAGCTTGGAGGGGGTGCGGAGAGCCTACGAGCAGTACTTC CASSLEGVRRAYEQYF
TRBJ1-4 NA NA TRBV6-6 TGTGCCAGCAGCTCTGTTGACAAGTCGTTTGAAAAACTGTTTTTT CASSSVDKSFEKLFF
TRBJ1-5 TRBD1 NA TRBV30 TGTGCCTGGAGTGCCCCAGGGGGTCCAAATCAGCCCCAGCATTTT CAWSAPGGPNQPQHF
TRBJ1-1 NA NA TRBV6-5 TGTGCCAGCAGCGTGACAGTGAACACTGAAGCTTTCTTT CASSVTVNTEAFF
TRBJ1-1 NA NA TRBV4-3 TGCGCCAGCAGCCAAGATGCTGAGGGATTTCCCTCTGAAGCTTTCTTT CASSQDAEGFPSEAFF
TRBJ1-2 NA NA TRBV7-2 TGTGCCAGCAGCTTGTCCATCTCGGAGGGGGTTTATGGCTACACCTTC CASSLSISEGVYGYTF
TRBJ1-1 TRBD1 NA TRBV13 TGTGCCAGCAGCTCACTTCGGACAGGAGACACTGAAGCTTTCTTT CASSSLRTGDTEAFF
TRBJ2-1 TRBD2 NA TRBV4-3 TGCGCCAGCAGCTATAGCGGGGATTACAATGAGCAGTTCTTC CASSYSGDYNEQFF
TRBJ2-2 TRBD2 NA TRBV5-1 TGCGCCAGCAGCTTGTCTAGCGGAGCGGGTAGCACCGGGGAGCTGTTTTTT CASSLSSGAGSTGELFF
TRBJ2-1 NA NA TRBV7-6 TGTGCCAGCAGCTTATCATCATCCCACCTCAATGAGCAGTTCTTC CASSLSSSHLNEQFF
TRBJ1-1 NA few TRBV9 TGTGCCAGCAGCGTGGGGGGGGTCGACACTGAAGCTTTCTTT CASSVGGVDTEAFF
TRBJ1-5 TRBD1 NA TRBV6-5 TGTGCCAGCAGCTTTACAGGGGACCAGCCCCAGCATTTT CASSFTGDQPQHF
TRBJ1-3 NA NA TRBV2 TGTGCCAGCAGTACAGGGTTCTCTGGAAACACCATATATTTT CASSTGFSGNTIYF
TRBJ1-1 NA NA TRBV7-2 TGTGCCAGCAGCTTTACGCCAGGAGGCCATGAAGCTTTCTTT CASSFTPGGHEAFF
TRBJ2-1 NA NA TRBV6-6 TGTGCCAGCAGTTATTCCAGGGGCTCCTACAATGAGCAGTTCTTC CASSYSRGSYNEQFF
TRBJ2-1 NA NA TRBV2 TGTGCCAGCAGTGAGTCAGGGTGGAATGAGCAGTTCTTC CASSESGWNEQFF
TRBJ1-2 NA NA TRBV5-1 TGCGCCAGCAGCTTGGCTAGGGGCGGCTACACCTTC CASSLARGGYTF
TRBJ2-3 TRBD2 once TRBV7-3 TGTGCCAGCAGCTCTCACGGACTAGCGGGAGATTTAGATACGCAGTATTTT CASSSHGLAGDLDTQYF
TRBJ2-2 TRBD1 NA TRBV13 TGTGCCAGCAGCATCGACAGGGGGAAGAACACCGGGGAGCTGTTTTTT CASSIDRGKNTGELFF
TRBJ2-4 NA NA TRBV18 TGTGCCAGCTCACCAGTATCGGGCCCTGCGGCCAAAAACATTCAGTACTTC CASSPVSGPAAKNIQYF
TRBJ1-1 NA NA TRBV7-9 TGTGCCAGCAGCCCACCGTCCCGCACTGAAGCTTTCTTT CASSPPSRTEAFF
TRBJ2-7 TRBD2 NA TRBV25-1 TGTGCCAGCAGTGCCTCCCACGGGACTAGCAACGAGCAGTACTTC CASSASHGTSNEQYF
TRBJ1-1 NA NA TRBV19 TGTGCCAGTAGGAAACAGGGCCGGAACACTGAAGCTTTCTTT CASRKQGRNTEAFF
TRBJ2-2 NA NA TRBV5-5 TGTGCCAGCAGGGCTCCGTCCGGGGAGCTGTTTTTT CASRAPSGELFF
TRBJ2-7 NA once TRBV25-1 TGTGCCAGCGGAGGAGGGAGCGAGCAGTACTTC CASGGGSEQYF
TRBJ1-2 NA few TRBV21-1 TGTGCCAGCAGCCCGACACTACGTAAAAACTATGGCTACACCTTC CASSPTLRKNYGYTF
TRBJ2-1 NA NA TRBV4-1 TGCGCCAGCAGCCAAGTACTAGCCTCCTACAATGAGCAGTTCTTC CASSQVLASYNEQFF
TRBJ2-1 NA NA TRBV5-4 TGTGCCAGCAGTCCAACAGGACGAGACAATGAGCAGTTCTTC CASSPTGRDNEQFF
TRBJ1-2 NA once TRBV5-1 TGCGCCAGCAGCTTGGGACTTGAGGGGAACTATGGCTACACCTTC CASSLGLEGNYGYTF
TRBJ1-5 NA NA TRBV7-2 TGTGCCAGCAGCTTAGGGGAAGGGGCCCTTAGCAATCAGCCCCAGCATTTT CASSLGEGALSNQPQHF
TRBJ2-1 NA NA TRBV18 TGTGCCAGCTCATCAACAAATTACAATGAGCAGTTCTTC CASSSTNYNEQFF
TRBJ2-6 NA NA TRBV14 TGTGCCAGCAGCCCTTATCTTAGCTCTGGGGCCAACGTCCTGACTTTC CASSPYLSSGANVLTF
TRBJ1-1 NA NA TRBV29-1 TGCAGCCTAAGGGAGGGGGTAGGAACTGAAGCTTTCTTT CSLREGVGTEAFF
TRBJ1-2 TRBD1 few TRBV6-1 TGTGCCAGCAGTGAATCTCAGGGGGCGAACGGCTACACCTTC CASSESQGANGYTF